One sample yielded the 18 T cell receptor beta chains listed below, sequenced in a study of OX40 agonist ivuxolimab in advanced cancers. Here immunoSEQ multiplex PCR was the method, and the copy in TCRdb shows in-frame clones only, minus some. The sample includes around 39,000 clones, 78% of them seen just once. The sequencing used CD4+ or CD8+ T cells sorted from blood, collected in a trial of the OX40 agonist ivuxolimab. These receptors originate from an adult with an advanced solid tumor such as melanoma, head and neck, liver or kidney cancer.

In this sample, this clone turned up a few times. CDR3 nucleotide sequence: TGTGCCAGCTCACCAGTTCCAAGCCAAGAGACCCAGTACTTC. This gives the protein CASSPVPSQETQYF. The chain links TRBV18 to TRBJ2-5; D ambiguous. This CDR3 comprises 14 residues. Per germline, CDR1 KGHSH and CDR2 LQKENI. V was clipped by 2 bases and J by 1 base, with 8 bases between them.

The chain uses TRBV27 and TRBJ1-5; D remains unclear. Germline lookup yields CDR1 MNHEY and CDR2 SMNVEV (reference sequence). Between the trimmed V and J ends, which lost 6 bases and 1 base, there was a span of 10 bases. The CDR3 has 14 residues. The CDR3 region is CASRDGRSNQPQHF. The CDR3 bases are TGTGCCAGCAGGGACGGGAGGAGCAATCAGCCCCAGCATTTT.

V gene TRBV5-1 combines with J gene TRBJ2-2, with 7 bases that match TRBD1. This CDR3 contains 15 residues. The V gene's germline CDR1 is SGHRS and CDR2 YFSETQ. The junction had 6 bases not matched to a gene; V was cut back by 0 bases and J by 7 bases. The CDR3 coding sequence is TGCGCCAGCAGCTTGGGACAGGGAAAGATCGGGGAGCTGTTTTTT. It specifies CASSLGQGKIGELFF. The full variable domain, rest sourced from reference TRBV5-1 and TRBJ2-2, is KAGVTQTPRYLIKTRGQQVTLSCSPISGHRSVSWYQQTPGQGLQFLFEYFSETQRNKGNFPGRFSGRQFSNSRSEMNVSTLELGDSALYLCASSLGQGKIGELFFGEGSRLTVL.

The rearrangement joins TRBV5-1 to TRBJ1-4; unclear D gene. Germline CDR1 and CDR2: SGHRS and YFSETQ. The CDR3 sequence is 17 residues long. V was trimmed by 3 bases and J by 0 bases, leaving 15 bases between them. The CDR3 DNA reads as TGCGCCAGCAGCTCCCGACCAGGAGATGCAACTAATGAAAAACTGTTTTTT. Its protein is CASSSRPGDATNEKLFF. The whole variable domain, filled in from reference TRBV5-1 and TRBJ1-4, reads KAGVTQTPRYLIKTRGQQVTLSCSPISGHRSVSWYQQTPGQGLQFLFEYFSETQRNKGNFPGRFSGRQFSNSRSEMNVSTLELGDSALYLCASSSRPGDATNEKLFFGSGTQLSVL.

V usage is TRBV4-1 and J usage is TRBJ2-1; 7 positions agree with TRBD1. With 4 bases clipped from V and 6 bases from J, the junction kept 9 bases outside the gene matches. From germline, CDR1 is MGHRA and CDR2 YSYEKL. This CDR3 has 15 amino acids. CDR3 DNA: TGCGCCAGCAGCCCCGGGACAGTCAGTGCCAATGAGCAGTTCTTC. Residues: CASSPGTVSANEQFF.

V is TRBV27 and J is TRBJ1-3, with no clear D. Germline CDR1 is MNHEY and CDR2 is SMNVEV (reference sequence). The length of the CDR3 is 16 residues. Trimming removed 2 bases at V and 0 bases at J, with 11 bases between. CDR3 residues: CASSLVRPLSGNTIYF. CDR3 in DNA: TGTGCCAGCAGTTTAGTCCGTCCACTCTCTGGAAACACCATATATTTT.

The rearrangement uses TRBV5-1 and TRBJ1-3; possible D gene TRBD1, 6 bases. This CDR3 has 15 residues. V was cut by 0 bases and J by 0 bases, with 7 bases left in between. The germline gives CDR1 SGHRS, CDR2 YFSETQ. DNA of the CDR3: TGCGCCAGCAGCTTGGCAGGGGACTCTGGAAACACCATATATTTT. Translating it yields CASSLAGDSGNTIYF.

The chain uses TRBV7-6 and TRBJ2-2; 7 bases fit TRBD1. From germline, CDR1 is SGHVS and CDR2 FNYEAQ. Germline trimming cut 3 bases from V and 6 bases from J; bases unmatched to any gene: 7. The CDR3 runs 15 residues. Here the CDR3 reads CASSLTQGIAGELFF. The CDR3 DNA reads TGTGCCAGCAGCTTGACACAGGGGATCGCCGGGGAGCTGTTTTTT.

This chain connects TRBV14 to TRBJ1-3; D uncertain. Between the trimmed V and J ends, which lost 3 bases and 5 bases, there was a span of 11 bases. The germline gives CDR1 SGHDN, CDR2 FVKESK. The length of the CDR3 is 14 residues. In DNA, the CDR3 is TGTGCCAGCAGCCAGTCCGGGAGCCGAAACACCATATATTTT. Residues: CASSQSGSRNTIYF.

The chain joins TRBV2 to TRBJ1-4, with TRBD1 matching 7 bases. Germline assignment: CDR1 SNHLY and CDR2 FYNNEI. The trim removed 8 bases at V and 5 bases at J, leaving 8 bases unmatched. The length of the CDR3 is 14 residues. The CDR3 nucleotides are TGTGCCAGCTGGGGGGACAGACGGAATGAAAAACTGTTTTTT. As protein: CASWGDRRNEKLFF.

The chain combines TRBV27 with TRBJ2-3; no reliable D call. This CDR3 comprises 12 residues. Germline V lookup: CDR1 MNHEY, CDR2 SMNVEV (reference sequence). Trimming left V 5 bases short and J 2 bases short, with 5 bases between. The CDR3 bases are TGTGCCAGCAGTACCCTCACAGATACGCAGTATTTT. Translation gives CASSTLTDTQYF.

This clone was seen a few times. The V call is TRBV28, the J call TRBJ1-5; D is unresolved. CDR1 is MDHEN and CDR2 is SYDVKM in the germline V gene. The CDR3 extends over 12 amino acids. The V gene lost 10 bases and the J gene lost 7 bases, with 14 bases spanning the gap. This CDR3 reads CATQEWGQPQHF. CDR3 DNA: TGTGCCACCCAGGAGTGGGGACAGCCCCAGCATTTT.

The rearrangement joins TRBV29-1 to TRBJ2-2; 7 bases agree with TRBD2. From germline, CDR1 is SQVTM and CDR2 ANQGSEA. The CDR3 is 14 residues long. Trimming at V came to 8 bases and at J to 2 bases, leaving 8 bases not matched to a gene. The CDR3 here is CSISGTTNTGELFF. CDR3 in DNA: TGCAGCATCTCCGGGACTACTAACACCGGGGAGCTGTTTTTT.

This chain links TRBV2 with TRBJ1-6, with D tentatively TRBD1 (6 bases). The CDR3 has 12 amino acids. V lost 9 bases and J 5 bases, leaving 8 bases between the germline ends. Germline V gene sequence: CDR1 SNHLY, CDR2 FYNNEI. The CDR3 loop is CARGQNNSPLHF. The CDR3 DNA is TGTGCCAGGGGACAAAATAATTCACCCCTCCACTTT. The variable domain in full, with the rest retrieved from reference TRBV2 and TRBJ1-6, is EPEVTQTPSHQVTQMGQEVILRCVPISNHLYFYWYRQILGQKVEFLVSFYNNEISEKSEIFDDQFSVERPDGSNFTLKIRSTKLEDSAMYFCARGQNNSPLHFGNGTRLTVT.

Here the CDR3 reads CASSLEGAGELFF. Here the CDR3 DNA reads TGTGCCAGCAGCTTAGAGGGGGCCGGGGAGCTGTTTTTT. This sequence joins TRBV7-3 and TRBJ2-2; weak D call: TRBD1 (6 bases). This CDR3 is 13 amino acids long. Germline loops: CDR1 SGHTA, CDR2 FQGTGA. Trimming removed 2 bases at V and 6 bases at J, with 7 bases between.

The sample holds one count of this clone. The CDR3 DNA follows: TGTGCCAGCAGCGTAGTAGGGGGCCGGACCGGGGAGCTGTTTTTT. Residues: CASSVVGGRTGELFF. The chain couples TRBV9 to TRBJ2-2; 7 positions match TRBD1. CDR3 length equals 15 residues. Unmatched junction bases numbered 4, after V lost 0 bases and J lost 5 bases. Germline assignment: CDR1 SGDLS and CDR2 YYNGEE.

J is TRBJ1-5 and V is TRBV5-3; D possibly corresponds to TRBD1 (6 bases). TRBV5-3 is an ORF, and what it does is uncertain. The CDR3 has 16 amino acids. The V gene lost 0 bases and the J gene lost 4 bases, with 14 bases spanning the gap. The CDR3 nucleotides are TGTGCCAGAAGCTTGGAATGGGCAGGGGTTAATCAGCCCCAGCATTTT. Encoded protein: CARSLEWAGVNQPQHF.

This clone was observed a handful of times. The CDR3 sequence: CASSLSSTDTQYF. DNA for the CDR3: TGCGCCAGCAGCCTGAGTAGTACAGATACGCAGTATTTT. The chain combines TRBV4-1 with TRBJ2-3; D remains unclear. The ends were cut back, 4 bases at V and 3 bases at J, with 8 bases in the middle. Germline V CDR1 and CDR2: MGHRA, YSYEKL. The CDR3 is 13 residues long.